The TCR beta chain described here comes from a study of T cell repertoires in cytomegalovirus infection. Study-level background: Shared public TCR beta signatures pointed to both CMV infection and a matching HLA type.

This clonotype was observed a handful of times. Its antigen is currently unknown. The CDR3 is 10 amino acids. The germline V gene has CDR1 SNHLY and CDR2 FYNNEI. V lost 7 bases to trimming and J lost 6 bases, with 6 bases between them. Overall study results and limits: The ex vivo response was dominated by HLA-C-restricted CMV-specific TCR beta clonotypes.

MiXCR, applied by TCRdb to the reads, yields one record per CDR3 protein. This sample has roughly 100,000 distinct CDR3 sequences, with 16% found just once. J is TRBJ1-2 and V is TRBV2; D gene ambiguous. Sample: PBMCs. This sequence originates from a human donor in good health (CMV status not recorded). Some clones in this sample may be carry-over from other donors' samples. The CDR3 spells CASTRDGYTF. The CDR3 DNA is TGTGCCAGCACTAGAGATGGCTACACCTTC.